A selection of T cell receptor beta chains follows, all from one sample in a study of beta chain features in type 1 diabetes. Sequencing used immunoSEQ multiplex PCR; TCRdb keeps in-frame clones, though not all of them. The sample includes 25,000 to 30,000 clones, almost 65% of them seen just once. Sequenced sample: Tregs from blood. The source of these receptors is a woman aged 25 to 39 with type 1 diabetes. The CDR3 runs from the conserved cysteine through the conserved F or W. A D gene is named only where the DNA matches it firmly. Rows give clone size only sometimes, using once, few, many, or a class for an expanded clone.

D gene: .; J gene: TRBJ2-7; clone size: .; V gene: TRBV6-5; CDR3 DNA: TGTGCCAGCATCTCCCCGACTACCAACGAGCAGTACTTC; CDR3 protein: CASISPTTNEQYF
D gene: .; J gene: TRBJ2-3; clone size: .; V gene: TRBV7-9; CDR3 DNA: TGTGCCAGCAGCTTAGCTTCCGGCAGTGCGGCAAGCACAGATACGCAGTATTTT; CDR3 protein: CASSLASGSAASTDTQYF
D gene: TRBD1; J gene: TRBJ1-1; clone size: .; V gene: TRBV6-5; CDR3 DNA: TGTGCCACCGGTTCACAGGGGAAAAACACTGAAGCTTTCTTT; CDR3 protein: CATGSQGKNTEAFF
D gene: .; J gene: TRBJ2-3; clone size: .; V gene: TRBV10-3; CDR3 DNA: TGTGCCATCGACTCTGGCGGGCGACGCACAGATACGCAGTATTTT; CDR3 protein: CAIDSGGRRTDTQYF
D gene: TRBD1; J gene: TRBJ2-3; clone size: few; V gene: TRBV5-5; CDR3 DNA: TGTGCCAGCAGCCCAGGACAGGGGGCAGATACGCAGTATTTT; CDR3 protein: CASSPGQGADTQYF
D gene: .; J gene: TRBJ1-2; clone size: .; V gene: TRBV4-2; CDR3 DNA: TGTGCCAGCACCACAAACCCCAATACTAACTATGGCTACACCTTC; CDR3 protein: CASTTNPNTNYGYTF
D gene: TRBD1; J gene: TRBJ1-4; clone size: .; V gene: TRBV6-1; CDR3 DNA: TGTGCCAGCAGGGACAGGGCTGCAACTAATGAAAAACTGTTTTTT; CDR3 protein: CASRDRAATNEKLFF
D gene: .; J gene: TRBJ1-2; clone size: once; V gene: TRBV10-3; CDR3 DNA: TGTGCCATCAGCGCCCGTTTACTCTATGGCTACACCTTC; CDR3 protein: CAISARLLYGYTF
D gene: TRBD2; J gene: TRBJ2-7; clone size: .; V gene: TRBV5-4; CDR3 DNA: TGTGCCAGCAGCTCGGGACTAGCGGGAGGGCCGATCATACACGAGCAGTACTTC; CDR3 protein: CASSSGLAGGPIIHEQYF
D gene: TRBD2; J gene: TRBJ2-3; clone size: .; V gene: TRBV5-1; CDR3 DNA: TGCGCCAGCAGCGTGGAGCGGGAGGGTTTAGATACGCAGTATTTT; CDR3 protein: CASSVEREGLDTQYF
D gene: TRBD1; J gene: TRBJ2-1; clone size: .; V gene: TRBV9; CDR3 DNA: TGTGCCAGCAGCGTAGACAGGGGTGGTTACAATGAGCAGTTCTTC; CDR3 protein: CASSVDRGGYNEQFF
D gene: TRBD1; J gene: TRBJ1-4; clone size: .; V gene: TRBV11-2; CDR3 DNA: TGTGCCAGCAGCTCCCGCTACGACAGGGGCAGGGAAAAACTGTTTTTT; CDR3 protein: CASSSRYDRGREKLFF
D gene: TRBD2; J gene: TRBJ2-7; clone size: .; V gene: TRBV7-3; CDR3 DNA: TGTGCCAGCAGCCCGACAAGGCGGGAGAGCGAGCAGTACTTC; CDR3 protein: CASSPTRRESEQYF
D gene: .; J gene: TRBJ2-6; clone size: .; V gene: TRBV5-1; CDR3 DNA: TGCGCCAGCCGGGAGATCTCTGGGGCCAACGTCCTGACTTTC; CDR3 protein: CASREISGANVLTF
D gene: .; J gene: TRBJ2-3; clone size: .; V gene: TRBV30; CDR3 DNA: TGTGCCTGGAGTGTACCAGGAATTGTGGATACGCAGTATTTT; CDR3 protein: CAWSVPGIVDTQYF
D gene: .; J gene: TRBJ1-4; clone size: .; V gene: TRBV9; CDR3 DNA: TGTGCCAGCAGCGTAATGGGGCAGGTTGGTGAAAAACTGTTTTTT; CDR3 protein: CASSVMGQVGEKLFF
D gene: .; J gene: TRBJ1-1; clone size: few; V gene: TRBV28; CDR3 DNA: TGTGCCAGCACTACGGACTCAGGGAACACTGAAGCTTTCTTT; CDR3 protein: CASTTDSGNTEAFF
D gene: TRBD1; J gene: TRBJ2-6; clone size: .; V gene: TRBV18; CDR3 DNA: TGTGCCAGCTCAGCCACAGGGGGCACTGGGGCCAACGTCCTGACTTTC; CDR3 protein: CASSATGGTGANVLTF
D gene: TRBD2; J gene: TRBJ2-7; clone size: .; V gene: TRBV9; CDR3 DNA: TGTGCCAGCAGCAAGGCGCCGGGACTAGCGGACTACGAGCAGTACTTC; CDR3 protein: CASSKAPGLADYEQYF
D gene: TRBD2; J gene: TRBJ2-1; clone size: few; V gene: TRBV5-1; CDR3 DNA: TGCGCCAGCAGGGGGTGGGAGGGCTTGAATGAGCAGTTCTTC; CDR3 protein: CASRGWEGLNEQFF
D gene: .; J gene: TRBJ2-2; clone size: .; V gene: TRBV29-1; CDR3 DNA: TGCAGCGTCCAAGGGGGGGGAGACCAGGGCGGGGAGCTGTTTTTT; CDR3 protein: CSVQGGGDQGGELFF
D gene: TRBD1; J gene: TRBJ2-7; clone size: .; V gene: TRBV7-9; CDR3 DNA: TGTGCCAGCAGCACCGCAGGGGGAGCCTACGAGCAGTACTTC; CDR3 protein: CASSTAGGAYEQYF
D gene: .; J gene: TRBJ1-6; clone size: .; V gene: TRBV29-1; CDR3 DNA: TGCAGCGTTGGGGCAGATTATAATTCACCCCTCCACTTT; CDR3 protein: CSVGADYNSPLHF
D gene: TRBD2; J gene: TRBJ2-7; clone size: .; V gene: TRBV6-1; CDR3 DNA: TGTGCCAGCAGTGAAAGGCTAGCGGGAGCCTCTTTCTACGAGCAGTACTTC; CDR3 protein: CASSERLAGASFYEQYF
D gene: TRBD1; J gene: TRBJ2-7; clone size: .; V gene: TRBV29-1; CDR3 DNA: TGCAGCGGTGGCAGGGGGCGCAACGAGCAGTACTTC; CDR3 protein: CSGGRGRNEQYF
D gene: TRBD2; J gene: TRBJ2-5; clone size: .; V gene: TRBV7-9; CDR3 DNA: TGTGCCAGCAGCACAGCGGGAGTACAAGAGACCCAGTACTTC; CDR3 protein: CASSTAGVQETQYF
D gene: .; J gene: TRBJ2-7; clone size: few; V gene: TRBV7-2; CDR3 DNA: TGTGCCAGCAGCTTCGGGGGTTCTAAGTACGAGCAGTACTTC; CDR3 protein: CASSFGGSKYEQYF
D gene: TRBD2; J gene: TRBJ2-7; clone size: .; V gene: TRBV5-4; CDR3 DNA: TGTGCCAGCAGCTTTGGACTAGCGGGAAACGAGCAGTACTTC; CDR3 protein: CASSFGLAGNEQYF
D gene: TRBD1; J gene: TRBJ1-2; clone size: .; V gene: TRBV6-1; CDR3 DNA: TGTGCCAGCAGTCTCAACAGGGGGAAGGACTATGGCTACACCTTC; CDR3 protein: CASSLNRGKDYGYTF
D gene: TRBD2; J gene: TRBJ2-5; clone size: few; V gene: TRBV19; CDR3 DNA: TGTGCCAGTAGTATGACTAGCGGGCACGTCAGGACCCAGTACTTC; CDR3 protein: CASSMTSGHVRTQYF
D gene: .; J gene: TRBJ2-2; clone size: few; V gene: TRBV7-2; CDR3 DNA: TGTGCCAGCAGCTTATTCTCCACAAAGGGAGCCGGGGAGCTGTTTTTT; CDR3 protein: CASSLFSTKGAGELFF
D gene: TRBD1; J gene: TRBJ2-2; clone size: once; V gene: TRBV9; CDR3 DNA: TGTGCCAGCAGCGTAGGGGACAGGAACACCGGGGAGCTGTTTTTT; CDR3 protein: CASSVGDRNTGELFF
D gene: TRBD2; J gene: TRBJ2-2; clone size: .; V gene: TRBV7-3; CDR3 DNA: TGTGCCAGCAGCCCTGGACTAGCGGGAGGCAAAGGCGGGGAGCTGTTTTTT; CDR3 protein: CASSPGLAGGKGGELFF
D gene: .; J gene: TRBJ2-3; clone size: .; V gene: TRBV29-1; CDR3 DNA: TGCAGCGTTGTTGAGATCGGGGTAGCAGATACGCAGTATTTT; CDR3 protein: CSVVEIGVADTQYF
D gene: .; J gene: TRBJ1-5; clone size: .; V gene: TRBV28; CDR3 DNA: TGTGCCAGCAGACGACAGCTTTATAGCAATCAGCCCCAGCATTTT; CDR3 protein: CASRRQLYSNQPQHF
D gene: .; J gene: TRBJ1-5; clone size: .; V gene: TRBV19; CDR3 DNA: TGTGCCAGTAGTACGAACGAAGCCCATCAGCCCCAGCATTTT; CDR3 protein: CASSTNEAHQPQHF
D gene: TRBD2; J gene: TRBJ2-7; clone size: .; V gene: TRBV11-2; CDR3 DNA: TGTGCCAGCAGCTTTCGGGGGGTTACTACCTACGAGCAGTACTTC; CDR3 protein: CASSFRGVTTYEQYF
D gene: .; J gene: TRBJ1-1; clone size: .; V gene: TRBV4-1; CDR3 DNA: TGCGCCAGCAGCCTAGGGGAAGGGTTGGACACTGAAGCTTTCTTT; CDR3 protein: CASSLGEGLDTEAFF
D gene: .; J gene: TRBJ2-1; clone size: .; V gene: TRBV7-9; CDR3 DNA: TGTGCCAGCAGCTTAGGTAGCGGGACAGAGTACAATGAGCAGTTCTTC; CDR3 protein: CASSLGSGTEYNEQFF
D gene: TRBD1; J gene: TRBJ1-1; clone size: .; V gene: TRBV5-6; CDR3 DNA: TGTGCCAGCAGCTGGGCGGGACAGGGGTCGAGGAACACTGAAGCTTTCTTT; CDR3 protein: CASSWAGQGSRNTEAFF
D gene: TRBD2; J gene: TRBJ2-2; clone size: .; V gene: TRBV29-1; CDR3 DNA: TGCAGCGGGAGGGGGACTAGCGGACGATCGAACACCGGGGAGCTGTTTTTT; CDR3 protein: CSGRGTSGRSNTGELFF
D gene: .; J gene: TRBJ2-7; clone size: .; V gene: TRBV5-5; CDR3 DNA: TGTGCCAGCAGCTTTAGTCTTAAGCAGGGCGGCAACGAGCAGTACTTC; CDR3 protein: CASSFSLKQGGNEQYF
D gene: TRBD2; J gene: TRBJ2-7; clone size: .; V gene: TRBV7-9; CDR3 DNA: TGTGCCAGCAGCTTACTCGCGGGAGGTTCCTACGAGCAGTACTTC; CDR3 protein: CASSLLAGGSYEQYF